Following are 29 T cell receptor beta chains from one sample sequenced in a study of CD8 T cells in ankylosing spondylitis. Via MiXCR, TCRdb re-called the 5' RACE reads, giving one row per CDR3 protein. This table holds about 180,000 distinct CDR3 sequences, approximately 9% found once. The sequencing input was blood, either unsorted or a sorted T cell fraction (not recorded which). The receptors shown here come from a female donor with ankylosing spondylitis or in good health (not recorded which).

The chain employs TRBV6-2 or TRBV6-3 and TRBJ2-7; D is possibly TRBD2 (5 bases). CDR3 length: 17 residues. In germline, CDR1 is MNHEY, CDR2 SVGEGT. Trimming removed 2 bases from V and 3 bases from J, with 20 bases in between. CDR3 in DNA: TGTGCCAGCAGTTACACACAAGCCAGCTACGGACTCTACGAGCAGTACTTC. The encoded protein is CASSYTQASYGLYEQYF.

This clonotype has just a few counts. V gene TRBV7-9 combines with J gene TRBJ1-2; tentative D call: TRBD1 (5 bases). Germline-derived CDR1 and CDR2 are SEHNR and FQNEAQ (reference sequence). Trimming removed 4 bases at V and 7 bases at J, with 19 bases between. The CDR3 sequence is 15 residues long. CDR3 in DNA: TGTGCCAGCAGCTCAGGGACCTTTACGATTCGTGGCTACACCTTC. This codes for CASSSGTFTIRGYTF.

This clonotype showed up just a few times. This rearrangement joins TRBV11-2 to TRBJ2-2; 8 bases are shared with TRBD1. This CDR3 comprises 14 residues. The germline V gene encodes CDR1 SGHAT and CDR2 FQNNGV. The trim removed 5 bases at V and 5 bases at J, leaving 4 bases unmatched. The CDR3 sequence is CASSPWTGTGELFF. Written as DNA, the CDR3 is TGTGCCAGCAGCCCTTGGACAGGGACCGGGGAGCTGTTTTTT.

The V call is TRBV9, the J call TRBJ2-1; 10 bases line up with TRBD2. CDR1 and CDR2 (germline): SGDLS, YYNGEE. This CDR3 spans 15 amino acids. Germline trimming cut 2 bases from V and 8 bases from J; bases unmatched to any gene: 7. CDR3: CASSVGLAVLDEQFF. The DNA of the CDR3 is TGTGCCAGCAGCGTTGGACTAGCGGTCTTGGATGAGCAGTTCTTC.

A few counts support this clonotype. The chain recombines TRBV7-2 with TRBJ2-7; a weak D match, TRBD2 (6 bases). Germline assignment: CDR1 SGHTA and CDR2 FQGNSA. Trimming took off 5 bases at V and 5 bases at J, with 16 bases between the two ends. The CDR3 spans 14 residues. The CDR3 here is CASSPGLLGNEQYF. CDR3 in DNA: TGTGCCAGCAGCCCTGGACTACTCGGGAACGAGCAGTACTTC.

The chain joins TRBV6-1 to TRBJ2-1, with D possibly matching TRBD2 (6 bases). The V gene's germline CDR1 is MNHNS and CDR2 SASEGT. V was cut by 7 bases and J by 6 bases, with 13 bases left in between. The CDR3 spans 13 residues. In nucleotides, the CDR3 is TGTGCCAGCAAGACGGGGGTCGGCAATGAGCAGTTCTTC. Translation gives CASKTGVGNEQFF.

This chain uses TRBV5-1 with TRBJ2-7; D perhaps matches TRBD1 (5 bases). The germline CDR1 and CDR2 sequences are SGHRS and YFSETQ. V shed 4 bases and J shed 9 bases, with 14 bases lying between them. This CDR3 comprises 12 residues. CDR3 DNA: TGCGCCAGCAGCCCTGCGACAGATGTGCAGTACTTC. It codes for CASSPATDVQYF.

The gene calls are TRBV4-1 and TRBJ1-1; D not resolved. The CDR3 extends over 13 amino acids. Trimming removed 5 bases at V and 1 base at J, with 8 bases between. CDR1 and CDR2 from the germline V gene are MGHRA and YSYEKL. The CDR3 is CASSRQRNTEAFF. The CDR3 DNA reads as TGCGCCAGCAGCAGGCAGAGGAACACTGAAGCTTTCTTT.

This clonotype was detected ten times or more. The chain combines TRBV20-1 with TRBJ2-1; 7 bases fit TRBD1. Germline CDR1 DFQATT, CDR2 SNEGSKA (reference sequence). V lost 1 base and J lost 5; bases outside the gene matches: 8. The CDR3 is 15 amino acids. This chain's CDR3 is CSARAGTTGDNEQFF. CDR3 bases: TGCAGTGCTAGAGCAGGGACCACAGGGGACAATGAGCAGTTCTTC.

CDR3 in amino acids: CASSLGNRAVYEQYF. CDR3 nucleotides: TGTGCCAGCAGCCTAGGGAACAGGGCCGTATACGAGCAGTACTTC. The rearrangement links TRBV7-8 to TRBJ2-7, with TRBD1 as a possible D gene (6 bases). Germline-derived CDR1 and CDR2 are SGHVS and FQNEAQ. The CDR3 length is 15 residues. The V end lost 5 bases, the J end lost 4 bases, and 18 bases lay between the germline ends.

The chain combines TRBV15 with TRBJ2-7; 7 nucleotides match TRBD2. The CDR3 has 17 residues. J lost 1 base, V lost 5 bases, and 14 bases had no gene match. The germline V gene encodes CDR1 LNHNV and CDR2 YYDKDF (reference sequence). The CDR3 here is CATSLIAGLAASYEQYF. CDR3 coding DNA: TGTGCCACCAGCCTGATTGCGGGGCTAGCGGCATCCTACGAGCAGTACTTC. The full variable domain, in which reference TRBV15 and TRBJ2-7 provide the parts outside the CDR3, is DAMVIQNPRYQVTQFGKPVTLSCSQTLNHNVMYWYQQKSSQAPKLLFHYYDKDFNNEADTPDNFQSRRPNTSFCFLDIRSPGLGDTAMYLCATSLIAGLAASYEQYFGPGTRLTVT.

This clonotype was observed many times. The V call is TRBV30, the J call TRBJ2-1, with 10 bases lining up with TRBD2. Germline CDR1 and CDR2: GTSNPN and SVGIG (reference sequence). The trim removed 4 bases at V and 5 bases at J, leaving 2 bases unmatched. The CDR3 has 13 residues. As DNA, the CDR3 is TGTGCCTGGATCGGACTAGCGGACAATGAGCAGTTCTTC. Protein sequence: CAWIGLADNEQFF.

This chain connects TRBV30 to TRBJ2-4, with TRBD2 matching over 11 bases. Per the germline V gene, CDR1 is GTSNPN and CDR2 is SVGIG (reference sequence). The CDR3 is 15 residues long. With V trimmed by 5 bases and J by 7 bases, 10 bases remained unmatched. CDR3 DNA sequence: TGTGCCTGGGACCTTACTAGCGGGAGAGGGAACATTCAGTACTTC. Its protein is CAWDLTSGRGNIQYF. Supplemented by reference TRBV30 and TRBJ2-4, the full variable domain reads SQTIHQWPATLVQPVGSPLSLECTVEGTSNPNLYWYRQAAGRGLQLLFYSVGIGQISSEVPQNLSASRPQDRQFILSSKKLLLSDSGFYLCAWDLTSGRGNIQYFGAGTRLSVL.

This clonotype was detected ten times or more. The rearrangement uses TRBV4-2 and TRBJ2-5, with TRBD1 matching 7 bases. The germline V gene has CDR1 LGHNA and CDR2 YNFKEQ. This CDR3 spans 15 amino acids. The V segment lost 2 bases and the J segment 5 bases; nucleotides outside the gene matches: 8. The CDR3 region has the DNA TGTGCCAGCAGCCAACCGGGACAGCCACCGGAGACCCAGTACTTC. As protein: CASSQPGQPPETQYF.

This clonotype appeared a few times. The chain uses TRBV20-1 and TRBJ2-1, with TRBD2 identical over 7 bases. Germline values: CDR1 DFQATT, CDR2 SNEGSKA (reference sequence). This CDR3 has 12 amino acids. Losses at the gene ends were 5 bases for V and 10 bases for J; bases not matched to a gene: 8. CDR3 nucleotide sequence: TGCAGTGCTTATCCCAAAGCGGGAGAGCAGTTCTTC. It translates to CSAYPKAGEQFF.

This clonotype appeared a few times. The CDR3 sequence is CASSFPRQENYGYTF. CDR3 coding DNA: TGTGCCAGCAGTTTTCCGAGGCAAGAAAACTATGGCTACACCTTC. This sequence joins TRBV12-3 or TRBV12-4 and TRBJ1-2; no clear D gene. V was trimmed by 3 bases and J by 2 bases, leaving 13 bases between them. This CDR3 contains 15 residues.

There are a few counts of this clonotype. The J gene is TRBJ2-7, the V gene TRBV3-1; D is unresolved. Germline V gene sequence: CDR1 LGHDT, CDR2 YNNKEL (reference sequence). The CDR3 extends over 13 amino acids. The V end lost 3 bases, the J end lost 4 bases, and 10 bases lay between the germline ends. In nucleotides, the CDR3 is TGTGCCAGCAGCCACGGCAGCTTATACGAGCAGTACTTC. Amino acid sequence: CASSHGSLYEQYF.

The CDR3 loop reads CASSLDKVFSSYNEQFF. DNA of the CDR3: TGTGCCAGCAGCTTAGATAAGGTTTTCAGCTCCTACAATGAGCAGTTCTTC. V is TRBV11-2 and J is TRBJ2-1; D gene uncertain. The CDR3 runs 17 residues. The V end lost 0 bases, the J end lost 0 bases, and 12 bases lay between the germline ends. The V gene's germline CDR1 is SGHAT and CDR2 FQNNGV. The whole variable domain, remainder taken from reference TRBV11-2 and TRBJ2-1, is EAGVAQSPRYKIIEKRQSVAFWCNPISGHATLYWYQQILGQGPKLLIQFQNNGVVDDSQLPKDRFSAERLKGVDSTLKIQPAKLEDSAVYLCASSLDKVFSSYNEQFFGPGTRLTVL.

This chain uses TRBV28 with TRBJ2-7; 8 nucleotides agree with TRBD2. V trimming: 5 bases; J trimming: 4 bases; junction bases outside the gene matches: 10. Germline V CDR1 and CDR2: MDHEN, SYDVKM. This CDR3 is 15 amino acids long. Written as DNA, the CDR3 is TGTGCCAGCAGTCCCTCAGCGGGAGACGGATACGAGCAGTACTTC. This sequence encodes CASSPSAGDGYEQYF.

This clonotype was counted only a few times. This chain links TRBV28 with TRBJ1-6, with 8 bases that match TRBD1. The CDR3 has 17 amino acids. The germline CDR1 and CDR2 sequences are MDHEN and SYDVKM. After removal of 8 bases from V and 2 bases from J, the junction contained 11 bases not matched to a gene. CDR3 sequence reads: CASLTGVRGPYNSPLHF. CDR3 sequence (DNA): TGTGCCAGCCTGACAGGGGTACGGGGGCCCTATAATTCACCCCTCCACTTT.

The J gene is TRBJ2-1, the V gene TRBV7-2, with TRBD2 matching 9 bases. The germline gives CDR1 SGHTA, CDR2 FQGNSA. The V and J ends lost 3 bases and 12 bases, in that order; junction bases with no gene match: 9. This CDR3 has 14 residues. This CDR3 reads CASSLVAGVDGQFF. CDR3 in DNA: TGTGCCAGCAGCTTGGTAGCGGGAGTCGATGGGCAGTTCTTC. The full variable domain, its missing parts supplied by reference TRBV7-2 and TRBJ2-1, is GAGVSQSPSNKVTEKGKDVELRCDPISGHTALYWYRQSLGQGLEFLIYFQGNSAPDKSGLPSDRFSAERTGGSVSTLTIQRTQQEDSAVYLCASSLVAGVDGQFFGPGTRLTVL.

This clonotype was counted ten times or more. The rearrangement links TRBV7-8 to TRBJ2-3; 11 nucleotides agree with TRBD2. With V trimmed by 4 bases and J by 6 bases, 6 bases remained unmatched. The CDR3 is made up of 15 amino acids. Germline loops: CDR1 SGHVS, CDR2 FQNEAQ. CDR3 DNA sequence: TGTGCCAGCAGCTCCCGACTAGCGGGAAGGGATACGCAGTATTTT. It encodes CASSSRLAGRDTQYF.

This clonotype was seen at least ten times. The chain links TRBV12-3 or TRBV12-4 to TRBJ2-7; D possibly corresponds to TRBD1 (6 bases). Trimming took off 1 base at V and 0 bases at J, with 10 bases between the two ends. CDR3 size: 15 residues. The CDR3 DNA follows: TGTGCCAGCAGTTTAGAAACAGGGAGCTCCTACGAGCAGTACTTC. Amino acids: CASSLETGSSYEQYF.

This clonotype has just a few counts. The genes are TRBV6-1 and TRBJ2-7; D is perhaps TRBD1 or TRBD2 (6 bases each). The V gene's germline CDR1 is MNHNS and CDR2 SASEGT. The V gene lost 7 bases and the J gene lost 4 bases, with 17 bases spanning the gap. This CDR3 is built from 14 residues. The CDR3 reads CASIVRRGHYEQYF. CDR3 DNA sequence: TGTGCCAGCATAGTGAGGCGGGGACATTACGAGCAGTACTTC.

This clonotype was found many times. V gene TRBV7-9 combines with J gene TRBJ2-2; D unclear. Germline CDR1 reads SEHNR; CDR2 reads FQNEAQ (reference sequence). Deletions cut 3 bases from V and 7 bases from J, with 12 bases between. This CDR3 is built from 14 residues. CDR3 coding DNA: TGTGCCAGCAGCTTGGACCCTTACGGCGGGGAGCTGTTTTTT. Amino acid sequence: CASSLDPYGGELFF.

The J gene is TRBJ2-7, the V gene TRBV6-1; D is uncertain. Trimming pared 3 bases from V and 3 bases from J, leaving 6 bases between. Germline assignment: CDR1 MNHNS and CDR2 SASEGT. The CDR3 runs to 12 residues. DNA for the CDR3: TGTGCCAGCAGTGACTTTGTCTACGAGCAGTACTTC. Translating gives CASSDFVYEQYF.

This clonotype showed up just a few times. This chain uses TRBV5-1 with TRBJ2-1; 7 nucleotides match TRBD2. This CDR3 is built from 16 residues. The J segment lost 0 bases and the V segment lost 7 bases, leaving 10 bases of the junction unmatched. CDR1 and CDR2 from the germline V gene are SGHRS and YFSETQ. The CDR3 DNA is TGCGCCAGCGGAGGACCTAGCGGATCCTCCTACAATGAGCAGTTCTTC. Translating it yields CASGGPSGSSYNEQFF.

The table lists this clonotype with many counts. V usage is TRBV27 and J usage is TRBJ1-5, with 8 nucleotides matching TRBD1. Per the germline V gene, CDR1 is MNHEY and CDR2 is SMNVEV (reference sequence). J gave up 5 bases and V 5 bases, and 5 bases lay outside the gene matches. The CDR3 consists of 14 residues. The CDR3 region is CASSLDRGYQPQHF. The CDR3 DNA is TGTGCCAGCAGTCTAGACAGGGGTTATCAGCCCCAGCATTTT.

This clonotype was seen more than once but under ten times. The genes are TRBV7-9 and TRBJ2-5; D is undetermined. This CDR3 spans 13 amino acids. Germline loops: CDR1 SEHNR, CDR2 FQNEAQ (reference sequence). The V end was cut by 10 bases, the J end by 3 bases, with 15 bases between. The CDR3 DNA reads as TGTGCCACCGAGGTGGGCGGTAAAGAGACCCAGTACTTC. The encoded protein is CATEVGGKETQYF.